These 8 T cell receptor beta chains share one sample of origin, sequenced in a study of blood T cell repertoires in COVID-19. Generated by immunoSEQ multiplex PCR, the TCRdb table keeps only in-frame clones and is missing some. This table has 250,000 to 300,000 clones, 85% to 90% appearing once. What was sequenced was peripheral blood. Every receptor here comes from a man between 18 and 35 years old with active or convalescent COVID-19.

The chain uses TRBV7-9 and TRBJ2-2; possible D gene TRBD1, 6 bases. This CDR3 spans 14 amino acids. CDR1 SEHNR and CDR2 FQNEAQ come from the germline V gene (reference sequence). The germline V and J ends were trimmed by 5 bases and 2 bases, with 9 bases remaining between them. This CDR3 reads CASSTGNNTGELFF. The CDR3 DNA sequence: TGTGCCAGCAGCACAGGGAACAACACCGGGGAGCTGTTTTTT. Full variable domain (rest looked up from reference TRBV7-9 and TRBJ2-2): DTGVSQNPRHKITKRGQNVTFRCDPISEHNRLYWYRQTLGQGPEFLTYFQNEAQLEKSRLLSDRFSAERPKGSFSTLEIQRTEQGDSAMYLCASSTGNNTGELFFGEGSRLTVL.

The rearrangement joins TRBV10-3 to TRBJ2-5; 8 bases are a match to TRBD2. J was trimmed by 4 bases and V by 1 base; bases with no gene match: 8. The CDR3 consists of 16 residues. Germline V CDR1 and CDR2: ENHRY, SYGVKD. For the CDR3, the DNA is TGTGCCATCAGTGAGTTCGGCGGGAGGCCGGGAGAGACCCAGTACTTC. As protein: CAISEFGGRPGETQYF.

The rearrangement joins TRBV6-5 to TRBJ1-2; no reliable D call. The CDR3 is made up of 13 amino acids. Germline CDR1 is MNHEY and CDR2 is SVGAGI. Trimming took 4 bases from V and 7 from J, leaving 13 bases between them. The CDR3 reads CASSSLGLGGYTF. As DNA, the CDR3 is TGTGCCAGCAGTTCGCTGGGCCTGGGTGGCTACACCTTC.

This sequence joins TRBV18 and TRBJ1-4; maybe TRBD1 (5 bases). Trimming removed 3 bases at V and 7 bases at J, with 9 bases between. This CDR3 is built from 13 residues. Germline CDR1 KGHSH, CDR2 LQKENI. CDR3 sequence reads: CASSPRQGEKLFF. The CDR3 DNA reads as TGTGCCAGCTCACCGCGGCAGGGTGAAAAACTGTTTTTT.

J is TRBJ2-1 and V is TRBV28; 10 bases align to TRBD2. CDR1 is MDHEN and CDR2 is SYDVKM in the germline V gene. The CDR3 contains 15 residues. V was clipped by 6 bases and J by 9 bases; unmatched bases: 11. The CDR3 DNA reads as TGTGCCAGCAGCGCCCCCGGGACTAGCGCATCTGAGCAGTTCTTC. Translated: CASSAPGTSASEQFF.

The rearrangement links TRBV10-3 to TRBJ2-2; 10 bases map to TRBD2. With V trimmed by 3 bases and J by 1 base, 2 bases remained unmatched. CDR3 length equals 16 residues. Germline-derived CDR1 and CDR2 are ENHRY and SYGVKD. The CDR3, as DNA: TGTGCCATCAGTGACGGACTAGCGGAGAACACCGGGGAGCTGTTTTTT. Translated: CAISDGLAENTGELFF.

The chain couples TRBV2 to TRBJ2-1; 7 bases map to TRBD2. Germline trimming cut 10 bases from V and 5 bases from J; bases unmatched to any gene: 23. This CDR3 contains 18 residues. The germline gives CDR1 SNHLY, CDR2 FYNNEI. The CDR3 is CATVISRPGSGLNNEQFF. In DNA form, the CDR3 reads TGTGCCACCGTAATTTCCCGTCCAGGTAGCGGGTTAAACAATGAGCAGTTCTTC.

The chain recombines TRBV9 with TRBJ2-1, with 9 bases aligning to TRBD2. Germline loops: CDR1 SGDLS, CDR2 YYNGEE. The CDR3 length is 15 residues. The V segment lost 0 bases and the J segment 9 bases; nucleotides outside the gene matches: 7. The CDR3 reads CASSVALAGFSEQFF. In DNA form, the CDR3 reads TGTGCCAGCAGCGTAGCTCTAGCGGGATTTAGTGAGCAGTTCTTC.